This T cell receptor (beta chain) was sequenced during a study of cytomegalovirus exposure and HLA in healthy donors. This clone appeared once. The target antigen is unknown. The PCR had 60 Vbeta and 13 Jbeta primers. TCRdb keeps only in-frame clones here, not all; method: immunoSEQ multiplex PCR. The sample lists 150,000 to 200,000 clones; roughly 80% were seen once. Study-wide points: Sequencing likely caused a cluster of highly shared sequence variants. CMV serostatus was the only immune exposure information that was available.

Donors consisted of healthy bone marrow donors. The CDR3 covers 13 residues. CDR1 and CDR2 (germline): SGDLS, YYNGEE. This chain joins TRBV9 and TRBJ2-5; unclear D gene. The DNA end lines up better with TRBJ2-7; the J call may be wrong. The material sequenced was PBMCs. The TCR was taken from a woman aged 45-59 years in good health and CMV-seronegative. The CDR3 bases are TGTGCCAGCAGCCCCGGCTGGAGCTACGAGCAGTACTTC. It specifies CASSPGWSYEQYF.